This passage covers 18 T cell receptor beta chains from one sample sequenced in a study of shared clonotypes between healthy human individuals. The repertoire was sequenced with immunoSEQ multiplex PCR; TCRdb's copy has only in-frame clones and lacks some. The table lists roughly 380,000 clones, around 96% of them singletons. Sequencing input: memory CD8+ T cells sorted from blood. Sample subset: CD45RO+ cells pooled with CCR7-negative TemRA cells. The receptors come from a man aged 25 to 40 in good health.

V is TRBV7-9 and J is TRBJ1-2; D ambiguous. The germline V and J ends were trimmed by 3 bases and 8 bases, with 16 bases remaining between them. The CDR3 sequence is 14 residues long. The V gene's germline CDR1 is SEHNR and CDR2 FQNEAQ (reference sequence). CDR3 in DNA: TGTGCCAGCAGCTTTCAAACAGACCTGGAAGGCTACACCTTC. It encodes CASSFQTDLEGYTF.

The J gene is TRBJ2-7, the V gene TRBV9; TRBD1 or TRBD2 may be the D gene (5 bases each). V gave up 3 bases and J gave up 3 bases, with 16 bases separating them. Germline V lookup: CDR1 SGDLS, CDR2 YYNGEE. This CDR3 is built from 15 residues. The CDR3 coding sequence is TGTGCCAGCAGCGCGGGACCCGAACTATACTACGAGCAGTACTTC. Its protein is CASSAGPELYYEQYF.

The chain joins TRBV4-2 to TRBJ2-3; D tentatively reads TRBD1 or TRBD2 (6 bases each). V lost 0 bases to trimming and J lost 3 bases, with 16 bases between them. The CDR3 extends over 17 amino acids. Germline V gene sequence: CDR1 LGHNA, CDR2 YNFKEQ. CDR3 loop: CASSQEKGGAFTDTQYF. For the CDR3, the DNA is TGTGCCAGCAGCCAAGAGAAGGGGGGCGCTTTTACAGATACGCAGTATTTT.

Written as DNA, the CDR3 is TGTGCCAGCAGTACTTTTCGGGAGTTCAATGAGCAGTTCTTC. Translating it yields CASSTFREFNEQFF. The chain joins TRBV27 to TRBJ2-1, with D possibly TRBD2 on 6 matching bases. Trimming removed 5 bases from V and 6 bases from J, with 14 bases in between. The CDR3 spans 14 residues. Germline CDR1 MNHEY, CDR2 SMNVEV (reference sequence).

The chain has TRBV6-1 and TRBJ2-1; 7 positions match TRBD1. CDR3 length: 14 amino acids. Germline loops: CDR1 MNHNS, CDR2 SASEGT. V gave up 5 bases and J gave up 4 bases; unmatched junction bases: 5. The CDR3 DNA follows: TGTGCCAGCAGTAAAATGACAGGGTACAATGAGCAGTTCTTC. Its protein product is CASSKMTGYNEQFF.

V is TRBV14 and J is TRBJ2-7, with 10 bases fitting TRBD2. Germline V gene data show CDR1 as SGHDN and CDR2 as FVKESK. The CDR3 extends over 18 amino acids. V shed 1 base and J 4 bases; nucleotides not matched to a gene: 13. The CDR3 region has the DNA TGTGCCAGCAGCCAAGGGCCATCGGCTAGCGGGAGACGGTACGAGCAGTACTTC. Translated: CASSQGPSASGRRYEQYF.

The chain links TRBV5-1 to TRBJ2-7, with 7 bases lining up with TRBD2. The V gene end was trimmed by 0 bases and the J gene end by 3 bases; junction bases not matched to a gene: 6. The CDR3 loop spans 15 amino acids. The germline V gene encodes CDR1 SGHRS and CDR2 YFSETQ. CDR3 DNA: TGCGCCAGCAGCTTGGATCCGGGAGGAAACTACGAGCAGTACTTC. It yields the protein CASSLDPGGNYEQYF.

The V call is TRBV6-5, the J call TRBJ1-5; D is unclear. The CDR3 loop spans 14 amino acids. V dropped 6 bases and J dropped 3 bases, with 12 bases sitting between them. Germline values: CDR1 MNHEY, CDR2 SVGAGI. The DNA for the CDR3 is TGTGCCAGCAGCCGCCGGGCGGACAATCAGCCCCAGCATTTT. Its protein product is CASSRRADNQPQHF.

V gene TRBV6-6 combines with J gene TRBJ2-7; possible D gene TRBD1, 5 bases. Trimming shortened V by 4 bases and J by 3 bases, and 16 bases separated the two germline ends. In germline, CDR1 is MNHNY, CDR2 SVGAGI (reference sequence). The CDR3 runs 15 residues. The chain's CDR3 is CASSLSAPDIYEQYF. For the CDR3, the DNA is TGTGCCAGCAGTTTGTCCGCCCCGGACATCTACGAGCAGTACTTC.

The chain joins TRBV6-1 to TRBJ1-5, with TRBD1 matching 10 bases. Germline V lookup: CDR1 MNHNS, CDR2 SASEGT. The CDR3 has 14 amino acids. The ends lost 4 bases at V and 4 bases at J; junction bases unmatched: 1. The CDR3: CASSGDRGNQPQHF. The CDR3 DNA reads TGTGCCAGCAGTGGGGACAGGGGAAATCAGCCCCAGCATTTT.

This clone has only one observation. The gene calls are TRBV6-5 and TRBJ2-5; 7 positions agree with TRBD2. Per the germline V gene, CDR1 is MNHEY and CDR2 is SVGAGI. The CDR3 covers 13 residues. Trimming cost V 3 bases and J 7 bases; bases outside gene matches: 5. DNA of the CDR3: TGTGCCAGCAGTTATCGGGGGGTTGGGACCCAGTACTTC. Its translation is CASSYRGVGTQYF.

CDR3 bases: TGCGCCAGCAGCTTTGGGACAGGCGTGGGACAGCCCCAGCATTTT. This translates into CASSFGTGVGQPQHF. V gene TRBV5-1 combines with J gene TRBJ1-5; the match to TRBD1 covers 8 bases. V lost 2 bases and J lost 7; bases outside the gene matches: 8. CDR1 SGHRS and CDR2 YFSETQ come from the germline V gene. The CDR3 runs 15 residues.

The chain has TRBV4-2 and TRBJ2-3, with D possibly being TRBD1 (5 bases). V shed 0 bases and J shed 4 bases, with 14 bases lying between them. The CDR3 contains 16 residues. Germline lookup yields CDR1 LGHNA and CDR2 YNFKEQ. In DNA, the CDR3 is TGTGCCAGCAGCCAAGATAGGCAGGGCTCCGCAGATACGCAGTATTTT. It is translated as CASSQDRQGSADTQYF.

The chain has TRBV7-8 and TRBJ2-7; 9 nucleotides align to TRBD1. CDR3 size: 16 residues. The V gene's germline CDR1 is SGHVS and CDR2 FQNEAQ. The trim removed 3 bases at V and 1 base at J, leaving 7 bases unmatched. The CDR3, as DNA: TGTGCCAGCAGCTTGTCGTCCGGGACAGGGTCCTACGAGCAGTACTTC. Encoded protein: CASSLSSGTGSYEQYF. Filled out from reference TRBV7-8 and TRBJ2-7, the complete variable domain reads GAGVSQSPRYKVAKRGQDVALRCDPISGHVSLFWYQQALGQGPEFLTYFQNEAQLDKSGLPSDRFFAERPEGSVSTLKIQRTQQEDSAVYLCASSLSSGTGSYEQYFGPGTRLTVT.

The gene calls are TRBV19 and TRBJ2-7; D is ambiguous. The CDR3 is made up of 12 amino acids. V gave up 2 bases and J gave up 3 bases, with 5 bases separating them. Germline V gene data show CDR1 as LNHDA and CDR2 as SQIVND (reference sequence). CDR3 residues: CASSIYNYEQYF. Here the CDR3 DNA reads TGTGCCAGTAGTATATACAACTACGAGCAGTACTTC.

This chain links TRBV9 with TRBJ2-1; 7 positions agree with TRBD2. V gave up 1 base and J gave up 4 bases; unmatched junction bases: 8. CDR1 SGDLS and CDR2 YYNGEE come from the germline V gene. The CDR3 extends over 16 amino acids. The CDR3 reads CASSVLLLAEYNEQFF. The CDR3 DNA reads as TGTGCCAGCAGCGTACTCCTTCTAGCGGAGTACAATGAGCAGTTCTTC.

V and J are TRBV4-1 and TRBJ2-7; D might be TRBD1 (8 bases). Trimming cost V 1 base and J 3 bases, with 13 bases left between them. Germline V CDR1 and CDR2: MGHRA, YSYEKL. CDR3 length: 15 amino acids. In DNA form, the CDR3 reads TGCGCCAGCAGCCAAGTACAGGGGGGGGTCTACGAGCAGTACTTC. It encodes CASSQVQGGVYEQYF.

The gene calls are TRBV6-1 and TRBJ2-3; D gene ambiguous. This CDR3 has 18 residues. CDR1 is MNHNS and CDR2 is SASEGT in the germline V gene. The germline V and J ends were trimmed by 0 bases and 1 base, with 17 bases remaining between them. CDR3 sequence (DNA): TGTGCCAGCAGTGAAGCCCGGATCAGCTCTCCACGCACAGATACGCAGTATTTT. This translates into CASSEARISSPRTDTQYF.